These 15 T cell receptor beta chains share one sample of origin, sequenced in a study of blood T cell repertoires in COVID-19. The protocol was immunoSEQ multiplex PCR, while the TCRdb copy is restricted to in-frame clones and leaves out a portion. There are some 180,000 clones in the sample; roughly 93% occur only once, and approximately 4.6% lies in the top ten. The source material was peripheral blood. Receptors were obtained from a man aged 18 to 29 with COVID-19, enrolled during active disease.

The chain carries TRBV28 and TRBJ2-1; 7 bases line up with TRBD2. The trim removed 7 bases at V and 3 bases at J, leaving 12 bases unmatched. Per germline, CDR1 MDHEN and CDR2 SYDVKM. The CDR3 has 16 amino acids. The CDR3 DNA reads as TGTGCCAGCACCCTATCACCTAGCGGAGACTACAATGAGCAGTTCTTC. Its protein is CASTLSPSGDYNEQFF.

The rearrangement joins TRBV4-3 to TRBJ1-1; 8 bases are a match to TRBD1. V lost 0 bases and J lost 4; bases outside the gene matches: 4. The CDR3 has 15 residues. Germline V lookup: CDR1 LGHNA, CDR2 YSLEER. In nucleotides, the CDR3 is TGCGCCAGCAGCCAAGAGAGGACAGGGATCACTGAAGCTTTCTTT. Amino acids: CASSQERTGITEAFF.

The rearrangement joins TRBV19 to TRBJ2-1, with 11 bases that match TRBD1. J was trimmed by 7 bases and V by 3 bases; bases with no gene match: 5. The CDR3 contains 15 residues. The germline V gene has CDR1 LNHDA and CDR2 SQIVND (reference sequence). CDR3 sequence (DNA): TGTGCCAGTAGTATCGGACAGGGGGCATCAAATGAGCAGTTCTTC. Amino acids: CASSIGQGASNEQFF.

V usage is TRBV11-3 and J usage is TRBJ2-7; D possibly corresponds to TRBD2 (5 bases). Trimming took off 6 bases at V and 3 bases at J, with 9 bases between the two ends. This CDR3 is built from 12 residues. In germline, CDR1 is SGHNT, CDR2 YENEEA. CDR3 sequence reads: CASSSGGYEQYF. In DNA, the CDR3 is TGTGCCAGCAGTTCAGGAGGCTACGAGCAGTACTTC.

The chain is built from TRBV5-4 and TRBJ2-7, with 8 bases identical to TRBD1. This CDR3 has 15 residues. V lost 3 bases, J lost 3 bases, and 8 bases stayed unmatched. The V gene's germline CDR1 is SGHNT and CDR2 YYREEE (reference sequence). The CDR3 region has the DNA TGTGCCAGCAGCTCGCAGGACAGGGCGATCTACGAGCAGTACTTC. It codes for CASSSQDRAIYEQYF.

The chain recombines TRBV18 with TRBJ2-2; 11 nucleotides line up with TRBD2. The V gene's germline CDR1 is KGHSH and CDR2 LQKENI. The CDR3 spans 16 residues. The V and J ends lost 6 bases and 1 base, in that order; junction bases with no gene match: 4. The CDR3 reads CASSFGTSGNTGELFF. The CDR3 region has the DNA TGTGCCAGCTCCTTCGGGACTAGCGGGAACACCGGGGAGCTGTTTTTT.

The rearrangement joins TRBV30 to TRBJ1-2; D unresolved. Trimming took off 2 bases at V and 4 bases at J, with 17 bases between the two ends. CDR1 is GTSNPN, CDR2 SVGIG, per germline (reference sequence). The CDR3 runs to 15 residues. The CDR3 is CAWSWGASEAYGYTF. Here the CDR3 DNA reads TGTGCCTGGAGTTGGGGAGCGAGCGAGGCCTATGGCTACACCTTC.

The rearrangement uses TRBV27 and TRBJ1-1; D is ambiguous. The germline gives CDR1 MNHEY, CDR2 SMNVEV (reference sequence). The CDR3 runs to 14 residues. Trimming removed 8 bases from V and 4 bases from J, with 17 bases in between. CDR3 residues: CASVGMWSRTEAFF. The CDR3 DNA sequence: TGTGCCAGCGTCGGGATGTGGTCTCGCACTGAAGCTTTCTTT.

The gene calls are TRBV21-1 and TRBJ2-7; the table gives TRBD1 as D, unverified against the DNA. TRBV21-1 is a pseudogene segment. This CDR3 is built from 20 residues. CDR3 sequence reads: CASSKGAWDRAQDYSYEQYF. In DNA form, the CDR3 reads TGTGCCAGCAGCAAAGGGGCTTGGGACAGGGCCCAAGACTACTCCTACGAGCAGTACTTC.

The genes are TRBV5-6 and TRBJ2-7; 16 positions match TRBD2. The CDR3 extends over 18 amino acids. The germline V gene encodes CDR1 SGHDT and CDR2 YYEEEE. V shed 1 base, J shed 3 bases, and the junction held 7 bases outside the gene matches. CDR3 nucleotide sequence: TGTGCCAGCAGCTTGAGGGGACTAGCGGGAGGGCCTCACTACGAGCAGTACTTC. It yields the protein CASSLRGLAGGPHYEQYF.

This clone has only one observation. The chain couples TRBV28 to TRBJ2-2; D is uncertain. CDR1 MDHEN and CDR2 SYDVKM come from the germline V gene. The CDR3 covers 14 residues. V lost 7 bases and J lost 0, with 9 bases in between. In nucleotides, the CDR3 is TGTGCCAGCATCGAGGCCCCGAACACCGGGGAGCTGTTTTTT. Translation gives CASIEAPNTGELFF.

V and J are TRBV15 and TRBJ2-1, with 14 bases aligning to TRBD2. The CDR3 loop spans 15 amino acids. Per germline, CDR1 LNHNV and CDR2 YYDKDF (reference sequence). The junction had 6 bases not matched to a gene; V was cut back by 5 bases and J by 9 bases. The chain's CDR3 is CATSPGTSGSGEQFF. The CDR3 nucleotides read TGTGCCACCAGCCCTGGGACTAGCGGGAGCGGTGAGCAGTTCTTC.

This chain uses TRBV5-5 with TRBJ2-7, with 8 bases lining up with TRBD1. CDR1 SGHKS and CDR2 YYEKEE come from the germline V gene (reference sequence). The CDR3 spans 15 residues. With V trimmed by 2 bases and J by 7 bases, 11 bases remained unmatched. CDR3 sequence (DNA): TGTGCCAGCAGCTTCCGGGACAGGCCCCTTGCGGAGCAGTACTTC. Encoded protein: CASSFRDRPLAEQYF.

This clone was recorded once. The chain joins TRBV7-9 to TRBJ1-1; D is unresolved. This CDR3 contains 12 residues. Germline values: CDR1 SEHNR, CDR2 FQNEAQ (reference sequence). Trimming took 3 bases from V and 4 from J, leaving 6 bases between them. The CDR3 DNA is TGTGCCAGCAGCTTGGCGGTCACTGAAGCTTTCTTT. Translation: CASSLAVTEAFF.

J is TRBJ2-1 and V is TRBV6-2 or TRBV6-3; 10 nucleotides match TRBD2. Germline V gene data show CDR1 as MNHEY and CDR2 as SVGEGT. The CDR3 runs to 14 residues. V shed 4 bases and J 6 bases; nucleotides not matched to a gene: 3. The CDR3 DNA follows: TGTGCCAGCAGTTCCCTAGCGGGGGTCAATGAGCAGTTCTTC. Protein sequence: CASSSLAGVNEQFF.